This TCR beta chain was sequenced during a study of metastatic and nonmetastatic thyroid tumors. Study-level information: Repertoires were compared across blood and tumor or nodule tissue from malignant and benign thyroid patients. Study results and caveats: Reports indicated that malignant thyroid tumors showed significantly higher TCR beta diversity than benign nodules did, in blood and tumor.

Germline loops: CDR1 GTSNPN, CDR2 SVGIG (reference sequence). The CDR3 sequence is 14 residues long. V was pared by 0 bases and J by 2 bases, with 8 bases between. All patients reached thyroid surgery having received no treatment beforehand. MiXCR was used by TCRdb to re-call the PCR reads. The sample lists tens of thousands of clones, around 15% seen once, with almost 9.5% in the top ten. Note on this clone: Its antigen remains unknown.

Sequencing input: blood. This chain joins TRBV30 and TRBJ1-5, with D possibly TRBD1 on 5 matching bases. The TCR was taken from a male donor with papillary thyroid cancer or a benign thyroid nodule (not recorded which). Some clones in this sample may be carry-over from other donors' samples. CDR3 region: CAWSVGGGNQPQHF. The CDR3, as DNA: TGTGCCTGGAGTGTCGGGGGAGGCAATCAGCCCCAGCATTTT.